Listed below are T cell receptor beta chains from one sample, sequenced in a study of cytomegalovirus exposure and HLA in healthy donors. The table came from immunoSEQ multiplex PCR; TCRdb's copy has only in-frame clones and leaves some out. The sample lists tens of thousands of clones, almost 80% occurring once. The sample taken for sequencing was PBMCs. Every receptor here comes from a female donor in good health and CMV-seronegative. CDR3s include the opening cysteine and the closing phenylalanine or tryptophan. The D gene is left open where the match is weak. Rows give clone size only sometimes, using once, few, many, or a class for an expanded clone.

clone size: -
J gene: TRBJ1-1
D gene: -
V gene: TRBV19
CDR3 protein: CASSIGGRVATEAFF
CDR3 DNA: TGTGCCAGTAGTATTGGCGGCAGGGTGGCGACTGAAGCTTTCTTT

clone size: -
J gene: TRBJ1-4
D gene: -
V gene: TRBV2
CDR3 protein: CATLAPGNKLFF
CDR3 DNA: TGTGCCACCTTAGCACCCGGGAATAAACTGTTTTTT

clone size: -
J gene: TRBJ2-5
D gene: -
V gene: TRBV7-9
CDR3 protein: CASSLRGYQETQYF
CDR3 DNA: TGTGCCAGCAGCCTACGGGGATACCAAGAGACCCAGTACTTC

clone size: few
J gene: TRBJ2-2
D gene: TRBD1
V gene: TRBV5-1
CDR3 protein: CASSLAGQGAMGTGELFF
CDR3 DNA: TGCGCCAGCAGCTTGGCAGGACAGGGGGCAATGGGCACCGGGGAGCTGTTTTTT

clone size: -
J gene: TRBJ2-7
D gene: TRBD1
V gene: TRBV6-1
CDR3 protein: CASGTGVYEQYF
CDR3 DNA: TGTGCCAGCGGGACAGGGGTCTACGAGCAGTACTTC

clone size: -
J gene: TRBJ1-5
D gene: TRBD1
V gene: TRBV4-1
CDR3 protein: CASSQGQGAANQPQHF
CDR3 DNA: TGCGCCAGCAGTCAGGGACAGGGGGCGGCCAATCAGCCCCAGCATTTT

clone size: -
J gene: TRBJ2-4
D gene: -
V gene: TRBV6-1
CDR3 protein: CASSEARGGVRAKNIQYF
CDR3 DNA: TGTGCCAGCAGTGAAGCGAGGGGGGGAGTCCGAGCCAAAAACATTCAGTACTTC

clone size: -
J gene: TRBJ1-6
D gene: -
V gene: TRBV5-1
CDR3 protein: CASSLRVGQGSNSPLHF
CDR3 DNA: TGCGCCAGCAGCCTCCGGGTCGGCCAGGGCAGTAATTCACCCCTCCACTTT

clone size: -
J gene: TRBJ2-5
D gene: TRBD2
V gene: TRBV2
CDR3 protein: CASMTGLAGGQETQYF
CDR3 DNA: TGTGCCAGCATGACGGGCCTAGCGGGGGGGCAAGAGACCCAGTACTTC

clone size: -
J gene: TRBJ1-1
D gene: TRBD1
V gene: TRBV5-4
CDR3 protein: CASSRQGVVSTEAFF
CDR3 DNA: TGTGCCAGCAGCCGACAGGGAGTGGTTAGCACTGAAGCTTTCTTT

clone size: -
J gene: TRBJ2-2
D gene: -
V gene: TRBV5-1
CDR3 protein: CASSLAGGELFF
CDR3 DNA: TGCGCCAGCAGCTTGGCAGGCGGGGAGCTGTTTTTT

clone size: -
J gene: TRBJ2-7
D gene: -
V gene: TRBV6-5
CDR3 protein: CATVHQLRGHYEQYF
CDR3 DNA: TGTGCCACCGTTCACCAATTGAGAGGACACTACGAGCAGTACTTC

clone size: few
J gene: TRBJ1-1
D gene: -
V gene: TRBV2
CDR3 protein: CASSEGMANTEAFF
CDR3 DNA: TGTGCCAGCAGTGAAGGTATGGCGAACACTGAAGCTTTCTTT

clone size: -
J gene: TRBJ1-4
D gene: -
V gene: TRBV7-9
CDR3 protein: CSSSPFAGRSEKLFF
CDR3 DNA: TGTTCCAGCAGCCCCTTCGCAGGGCGGTCGGAAAAACTGTTTTTT

clone size: -
J gene: TRBJ1-2
D gene: TRBD1
V gene: TRBV5-6
CDR3 protein: CASRYRDRTNYGYTF
CDR3 DNA: TGTGCCAGCAGATACCGGGACAGGACCAACTATGGCTACACCTTC

clone size: -
J gene: TRBJ2-7
D gene: TRBD1
V gene: TRBV19
CDR3 protein: CASSIDRGLDEQYF
CDR3 DNA: TGTGCCAGTAGTATTGACAGGGGGCTCGACGAGCAGTACTTC

clone size: -
J gene: TRBJ1-2
D gene: -
V gene: TRBV13
CDR3 protein: CASSLEGWSGDGYTF
CDR3 DNA: TGTGCCAGCAGCTTAGAGGGGTGGTCTGGCGATGGCTACACCTTC

clone size: once
J gene: TRBJ2-5
D gene: TRBD2
V gene: TRBV28
CDR3 protein: CASSPLREGETQYF
CDR3 DNA: TGTGCCAGCTCACCGTTGCGGGAGGGTGAGACCCAGTACTTC

clone size: -
J gene: TRBJ2-2
D gene: TRBD2
V gene: TRBV5-6
CDR3 protein: CASSHGLAGASGELFF
CDR3 DNA: TGTGCCAGCAGTCATGGACTAGCGGGAGCATCCGGGGAGCTGTTTTTT

clone size: once
J gene: TRBJ1-1
D gene: -
V gene: TRBV19
CDR3 protein: CASSWTELNIEAFF
CDR3 DNA: TGTGCCAGTAGCTGGACAGAGCTGAACATTGAAGCTTTCTTT

clone size: -
J gene: TRBJ2-6
D gene: -
V gene: TRBV5-4
CDR3 protein: CASSSGSGANVLTF
CDR3 DNA: TGTGCCAGCAGCTCGGGATCTGGGGCCAACGTCCTGACTTTC

clone size: -
J gene: TRBJ1-1
D gene: -
V gene: TRBV28
CDR3 protein: CASRPTGPGNTEAFF
CDR3 DNA: TGTGCCAGCAGACCTACAGGCCCAGGGAACACTGAAGCTTTCTTT

clone size: -
J gene: TRBJ2-3
D gene: -
V gene: TRBV7-7
CDR3 protein: CASSLGSGADTQYF
CDR3 DNA: TGTGCTAGCAGCTTAGGTTCCGGGGCAGATACGCAGTATTTT

clone size: -
J gene: TRBJ2-5
D gene: TRBD1
V gene: TRBV5-1
CDR3 protein: CASSLRDRGQETQYF
CDR3 DNA: TGCGCCAGCAGCCTCCGGGACAGGGGACAAGAGACCCAGTACTTC

clone size: few
J gene: TRBJ2-2
D gene: -
V gene: TRBV6-5
CDR3 protein: CASSPAGPNTGELFF
CDR3 DNA: TGTGCCAGCAGTCCCGCGGGACCGAACACCGGGGAGCTGTTTTTT

clone size: few
J gene: TRBJ2-6
D gene: -
V gene: TRBV28
CDR3 protein: CASSLSGANVLTF
CDR3 DNA: TGTGCCAGCAGCCTCTCTGGGGCCAACGTCCTGACTTTC

clone size: few
J gene: TRBJ1-1
D gene: -
V gene: TRBV7-2
CDR3 protein: CASSPWVPGGEMTEAFF
CDR3 DNA: TGTGCCAGCAGCCCCTGGGTCCCCGGGGGAGAGATGACTGAAGCTTTCTTT

clone size: once
J gene: TRBJ2-7
D gene: TRBD2
V gene: TRBV5-1
CDR3 protein: CASSLEGLAGRGTDEQYF
CDR3 DNA: TGCGCCAGCAGCTTGGAAGGGCTAGCGGGGAGGGGTACCGACGAGCAGTACTTC

clone size: -
J gene: TRBJ2-1
D gene: -
V gene: TRBV20-1
CDR3 protein: CSASLHNEQFF
CDR3 DNA: TGCAGTGCTAGCCTACACAATGAGCAGTTCTTC

clone size: -
J gene: TRBJ2-3
D gene: TRBD2
V gene: TRBV5-3
CDR3 protein: CARTILTSGGYTDTQYF
CDR3 DNA: TGTGCCAGAACCATTCTAACTAGCGGGGGGTACACAGATACGCAGTATTTT

clone size: -
J gene: TRBJ2-1
D gene: TRBD1
V gene: TRBV5-1
CDR3 protein: CASSLGTGGMNEQFF
CDR3 DNA: TGCGCCAGCAGCTTGGGGACAGGGGGTATGAATGAGCAGTTCTTC

clone size: -
J gene: TRBJ1-1
D gene: TRBD1
V gene: TRBV7-2
CDR3 protein: CASSRRDRRNTEAFF
CDR3 DNA: TGTGCCAGCAGCCGTAGGGACAGGAGGAACACTGAAGCTTTCTTT

clone size: -
J gene: TRBJ2-1
D gene: TRBD2
V gene: TRBV6-1
CDR3 protein: CASNLAGGSYNEQFF
CDR3 DNA: TGTGCCAGTAACCTAGCGGGAGGTTCCTACAATGAGCAGTTCTTC

clone size: -
J gene: TRBJ1-5
D gene: -
V gene: TRBV4-1
CDR3 protein: CASSQELRGSQPQHF
CDR3 DNA: TGCGCCAGCAGCCAAGAGCTGCGGGGTTCCCAGCCCCAGCATTTT

clone size: -
J gene: TRBJ2-3
D gene: -
V gene: TRBV27
CDR3 protein: CASSPKGYGHSQYF
CDR3 DNA: TGTGCCAGCAGCCCAAAGGGGTATGGCCATAGTCAGTATTTT

clone size: -
J gene: TRBJ2-1
D gene: TRBD1
V gene: TRBV19
CDR3 protein: CASSPKGASYNEQFF
CDR3 DNA: TGTGCCAGTAGTCCCAAGGGGGCCTCCTACAATGAGCAGTTCTTC

clone size: -
J gene: TRBJ1-5
D gene: TRBD1
V gene: TRBV28
CDR3 protein: CASSFGQADQPQHF
CDR3 DNA: TGTGCCAGCAGTTTTGGACAGGCGGACCAGCCCCAGCATTTT

clone size: once
J gene: TRBJ1-5
D gene: -
V gene: TRBV6-1
CDR3 protein: CASSEAWGSNQPQHF
CDR3 DNA: TGTGCCAGCAGTGAAGCGTGGGGCAGCAATCAGCCCCAGCATTTT

clone size: few
J gene: TRBJ1-1
D gene: -
V gene: TRBV19
CDR3 protein: CASSIDRDTEAFF
CDR3 DNA: TGTGCCAGTAGTATAGACAGGGACACTGAAGCTTTCTTT

clone size: -
J gene: TRBJ2-3
D gene: TRBD2
V gene: TRBV2
CDR3 protein: CASKPSGSGDTQYF
CDR3 DNA: TGTGCCAGCAAGCCTAGCGGGAGTGGCGATACGCAGTATTTT

clone size: -
J gene: TRBJ2-2
D gene: -
V gene: TRBV30
CDR3 protein: CAWSDPGHNTGELFF
CDR3 DNA: TGTGCCTGGAGCGATCCGGGACATAACACCGGGGAGCTGTTTTTT

clone size: -
J gene: TRBJ2-7
D gene: TRBD2
V gene: TRBV6-5
CDR3 protein: CASSYGLAAYEQYF
CDR3 DNA: TGTGCCAGCAGTTACGGACTAGCGGCCTACGAGCAGTACTTC

clone size: once
J gene: TRBJ2-1
D gene: -
V gene: TRBV7-2
CDR3 protein: CASSPRQEGHNEQFF
CDR3 DNA: TGTGCCAGCAGCCCGCGACAGGAAGGCCACAATGAGCAGTTCTTC

clone size: -
J gene: TRBJ1-6
D gene: -
V gene: TRBV7-2
CDR3 protein: CASSLVSSQNSPLHF
CDR3 DNA: TGTGCCAGCAGCTTAGTTTCGTCTCAGAATTCACCCCTCCACTTT

clone size: few
J gene: TRBJ1-4
D gene: -
V gene: TRBV4-1
CDR3 protein: CASSQERGTNEKLFF
CDR3 DNA: TGCGCCAGCAGCCAAGAAAGGGGAACTAATGAAAAACTGTTTTTT

clone size: -
J gene: TRBJ2-2
D gene: -
V gene: TRBV4-2
CDR3 protein: CASSQVRTGRNTGELFF
CDR3 DNA: TGTGCCAGCAGCCAAGTCCGGACTGGCAGAAACACCGGGGAGCTGTTTTTT

clone size: once
J gene: TRBJ1-4
D gene: TRBD1
V gene: TRBV4-1
CDR3 protein: CASSQGVRGIGDEKLFF
CDR3 DNA: TGCGCCAGCAGCCAAGGCGTCAGGGGGATCGGCGACGAAAAACTGTTTTTT

clone size: -
J gene: TRBJ1-2
D gene: -
V gene: TRBV30
CDR3 protein: CAWGGGGLFGYTF
CDR3 DNA: TGTGCCTGGGGCGGCGGGGGGCTTTTCGGCTACACCTTC

clone size: few
J gene: TRBJ2-1
D gene: -
V gene: TRBV5-1
CDR3 protein: CASSYSGAYNEQFF
CDR3 DNA: TGCGCCAGCAGCTACTCGGGAGCCTACAATGAGCAGTTCTTC

clone size: -
J gene: TRBJ2-5
D gene: -
V gene: TRBV2
CDR3 protein: CASGRKETQYF
CDR3 DNA: TGTGCCAGCGGTAGAAAAGAGACCCAGTACTTC

clone size: few
J gene: TRBJ1-6
D gene: -
V gene: TRBV6-4
CDR3 protein: CASSETVRGSPLHF
CDR3 DNA: TGTGCCAGCAGCGAAACGGTGAGAGGTTCACCCCTCCACTTT

clone size: few
J gene: TRBJ2-7
D gene: -
V gene: TRBV7-2
CDR3 protein: CASSQGSSPRDALYF
CDR3 DNA: TGTGCCAGCAGCCAAGGGAGCTCCCCGCGGGACGCCCTCTACTTC

clone size: -
J gene: TRBJ1-1
D gene: -
V gene: TRBV18
CDR3 protein: CASSPQSGLTEAFF
CDR3 DNA: TGTGCCAGCTCACCACAGTCAGGGCTGACTGAAGCTTTCTTT

clone size: -
J gene: TRBJ1-2
D gene: TRBD1
V gene: TRBV29-1
CDR3 protein: CSVEWDSQVGGYTF
CDR3 DNA: TGCAGCGTTGAATGGGACAGTCAGGTTGGCGGCTACACCTTC

clone size: -
J gene: TRBJ2-2
D gene: -
V gene: TRBV29-1
CDR3 protein: CSVGDSGHRELFF
CDR3 DNA: TGCAGCGTTGGGGACAGCGGGCACCGGGAGCTGTTTTTT

clone size: -
J gene: TRBJ1-4
D gene: -
V gene: TRBV30
CDR3 protein: CAWEQTANEKLFF
CDR3 DNA: TGTGCCTGGGAGCAGACAGCTAATGAAAAACTGTTTTTT

clone size: few
J gene: TRBJ2-4
D gene: -
V gene: TRBV12-2
CDR3 protein: CASRLEWRDFKNIQYF
CDR3 DNA: TGTGCAAGTCGCTTAGAATGGCGGGACTTCAAAAACATTCAGTACTTC

clone size: -
J gene: TRBJ2-7
D gene: TRBD1
V gene: TRBV30
CDR3 protein: CAWSSGTGDYEQYF
CDR3 DNA: TGTGCCTGGAGTTCGGGGACAGGGGACTACGAGCAGTACTTC

clone size: once
J gene: TRBJ2-2
D gene: -
V gene: TRBV6-5
CDR3 protein: CASTLGGVLGGELFF
CDR3 DNA: TGTGCCAGCACTCTCGGCGGGGTTTTAGGCGGGGAGCTGTTTTTT